The clone carrying this TCR beta chain is a singleton in its sample. What it binds is not known. This specimen comes from a study of cytomegalovirus exposure and HLA in healthy donors. Whole-study context: There were approximately 80 million unique TCRs (from HLA-typed donors) in an early data release.

13 Jbeta primers and 60 Vbeta primers were used for the PCR. TCRdb keeps only in-frame clones here, not all; method: immunoSEQ multiplex PCR. This sample carries 130,000 or so clones, approximately 82% of them seen once, and the ten largest clones take approximately 1.9%. General study results and limits: Researchers catalogued roughly 170 TCR beta chains as cytomegalovirus-associated.

The sample taken for sequencing was PBMCs. The sequence derives from a woman aged 40 to 50 in good health and CMV-seronegative.

CDR3 nucleotides: TGTGCCAGCAGCTTACGGCGGGGTGAAAAACTGTTTTTT. This gives the protein CASSLRRGEKLFF. The chain recombines TRBV7-2 with TRBJ1-4, with no clear D. The CDR3 covers 13 residues. Germline V gives CDR1 SGHTA, CDR2 FQGNSA. Trimming stripped 2 bases from V and 7 bases from J, with 8 bases between.